This T cell receptor beta chain was observed in a study of Siglec-9 on CD8 T cells in melanoma. There are 13 residues in the CDR3. V lost 3 bases, J lost 6 bases, and 13 bases lay in between. The germline gives CDR1 SGHRS, CDR2 YFSETQ. This table comes from immunoSEQ multiplex PCR, and its TCRdb copy is limited to in-frame clones, with some not included. This sample has tens of thousands of clones, with 75% to 90% found just once. The specimen sequenced was Siglec-9- CD8+ T cells sorted from blood. The chain links TRBV5-1 to TRBJ2-7; the D call may be TRBD1 or TRBD2 (6 bases each). The receptor comes from a human donor in good health. Here the CDR3 reads CASSWWGAAEQYF. Written as DNA, the CDR3 is TGCGCCAGCAGCTGGTGGGGGGCGGCCGAGCAGTACTTC. Using reference TRBV5-1 and TRBJ2-7 for the parts outside the CDR3, the full variable domain is KAGVTQTPRYLIKTRGQQVTLSCSPISGHRSVSWYQQTPGQGLQFLFEYFSETQRNKGNFPGRFSGRQFSNSRSEMNVSTLELGDSALYLCASSWWGAAEQYFGPGTRLTVT.